Listed here is a single TCR beta chain. Its antigen remains unknown. Naive CD8 cells comprised CD45RO-negative, CCR7-positively selected cells, excluding terminally differentiated effector memory CD45RA+ cells. Data came from immunoSEQ multiplex PCR; TCRdb stores just in-frame clones and leaves some out. The table has hundreds of thousands of clones, 90% to 97% seen once. This sample was taken from a study of shared clonotypes between healthy human individuals. Broader study findings: Tissue TCR repertoires likely differ from these blood-only repertoires. Clonotypes that were shared across a handful of donors made up approximately 5% of naive CD4 clonotypes.

V shed 4 bases, J shed 6 bases, and the junction held 6 bases outside the gene matches. This CDR3 has 13 amino acids. The germline gives CDR1 MDHEN, CDR2 SYDVKM. Specimen: naive CD8+ T cells sorted from blood. The rearrangement links TRBV28 to TRBJ2-7; 7 bases match TRBD2. The sequence came from a woman aged 30 to 39 in good health. The CDR3 DNA follows: TGTGCCAGCAGTTGGGAGGGGCCTCGCGAGCAGTACTTC. It yields the protein CASSWEGPREQYF.